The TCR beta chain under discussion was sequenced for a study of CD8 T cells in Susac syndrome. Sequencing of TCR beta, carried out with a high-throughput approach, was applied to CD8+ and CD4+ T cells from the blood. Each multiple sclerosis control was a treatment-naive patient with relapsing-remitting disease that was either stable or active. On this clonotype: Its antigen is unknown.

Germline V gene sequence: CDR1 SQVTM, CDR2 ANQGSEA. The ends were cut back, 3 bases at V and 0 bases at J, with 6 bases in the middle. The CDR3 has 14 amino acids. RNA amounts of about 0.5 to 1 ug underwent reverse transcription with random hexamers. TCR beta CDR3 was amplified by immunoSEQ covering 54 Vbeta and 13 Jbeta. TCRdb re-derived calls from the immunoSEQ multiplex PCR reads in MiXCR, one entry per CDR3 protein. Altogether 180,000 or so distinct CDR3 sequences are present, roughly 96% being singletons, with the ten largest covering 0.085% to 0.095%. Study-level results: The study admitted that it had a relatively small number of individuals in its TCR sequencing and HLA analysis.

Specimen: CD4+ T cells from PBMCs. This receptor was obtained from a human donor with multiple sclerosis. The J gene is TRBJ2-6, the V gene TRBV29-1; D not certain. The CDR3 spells CSVDGSSGANVLTF. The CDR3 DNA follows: TGCAGCGTTGATGGAAGCTCTGGGGCCAACGTCCTGACTTTC. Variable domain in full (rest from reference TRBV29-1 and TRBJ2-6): SAVISQKPSRDICQRGTSLTIQCQVDSQVTMMFWYRQQPGQSLTLIATANQGSEATYESGFVIDKFPISRPNLTFSTLTVSNMSPEDSSIYLCSVDGSSGANVLTFGAGSRLTVL.